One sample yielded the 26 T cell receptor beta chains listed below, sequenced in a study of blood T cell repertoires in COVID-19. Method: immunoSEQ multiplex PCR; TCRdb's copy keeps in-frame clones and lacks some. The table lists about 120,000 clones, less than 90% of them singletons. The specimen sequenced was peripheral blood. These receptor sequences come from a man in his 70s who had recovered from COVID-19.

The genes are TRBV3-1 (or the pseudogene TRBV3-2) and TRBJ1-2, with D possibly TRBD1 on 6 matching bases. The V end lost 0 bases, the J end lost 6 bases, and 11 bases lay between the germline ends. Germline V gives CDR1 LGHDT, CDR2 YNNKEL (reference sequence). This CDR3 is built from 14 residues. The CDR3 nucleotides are TGTGCCAGCAGCCAAGAGGGGGCAGGGAATGGCTACACCTTC. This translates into CASSQEGAGNGYTF.

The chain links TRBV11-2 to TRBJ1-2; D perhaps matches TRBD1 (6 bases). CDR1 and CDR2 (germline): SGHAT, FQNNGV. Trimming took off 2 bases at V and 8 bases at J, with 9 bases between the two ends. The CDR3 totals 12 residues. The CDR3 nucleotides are TGTGCCAGCAGCTTACAGGGGTTCGGCTACACCTTC. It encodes CASSLQGFGYTF. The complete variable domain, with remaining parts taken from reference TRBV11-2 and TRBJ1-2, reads EAGVAQSPRYKIIEKRQSVAFWCNPISGHATLYWYQQILGQGPKLLIQFQNNGVVDDSQLPKDRFSAERLKGVDSTLKIQPAKLEDSAVYLCASSLQGFGYTFGSGTRLTVV.

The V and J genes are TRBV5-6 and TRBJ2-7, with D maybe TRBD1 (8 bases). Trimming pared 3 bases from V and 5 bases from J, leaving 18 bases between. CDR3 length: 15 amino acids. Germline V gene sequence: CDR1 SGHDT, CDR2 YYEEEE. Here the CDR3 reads CASSYQQGGGDEQYF. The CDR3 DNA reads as TGTGCCAGCAGCTACCAACAGGGGGGAGGGGACGAGCAGTACTTC.

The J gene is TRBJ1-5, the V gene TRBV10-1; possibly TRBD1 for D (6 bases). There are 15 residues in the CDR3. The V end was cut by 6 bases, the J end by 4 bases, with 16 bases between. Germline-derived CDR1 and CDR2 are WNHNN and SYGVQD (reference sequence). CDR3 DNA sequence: TGCGCCAGCAGCCGAATGGACAGACGGAATCAGCCCCAGCATTTT. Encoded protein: CASSRMDRRNQPQHF.

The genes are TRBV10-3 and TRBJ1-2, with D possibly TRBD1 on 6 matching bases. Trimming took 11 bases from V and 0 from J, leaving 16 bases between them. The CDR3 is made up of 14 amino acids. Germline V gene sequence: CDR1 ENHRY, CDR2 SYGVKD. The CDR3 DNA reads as TGTGCCTCGAACCCGACAGGAGCTAACTATGGCTACACCTTC. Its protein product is CASNPTGANYGYTF.

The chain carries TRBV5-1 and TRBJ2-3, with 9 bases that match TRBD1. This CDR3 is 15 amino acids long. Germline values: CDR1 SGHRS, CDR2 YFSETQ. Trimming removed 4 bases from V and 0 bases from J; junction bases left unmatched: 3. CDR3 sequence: CASSPGQGSTDTQYF. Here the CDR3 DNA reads TGCGCCAGCAGCCCGGGACAGGGAAGCACAGATACGCAGTATTTT.

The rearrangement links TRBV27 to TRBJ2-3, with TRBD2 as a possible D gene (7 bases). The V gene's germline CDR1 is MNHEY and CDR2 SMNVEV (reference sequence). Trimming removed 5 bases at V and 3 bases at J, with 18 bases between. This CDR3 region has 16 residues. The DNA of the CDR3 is TGTGCCAGCAGTCTGGGCTGGGGGGGCCGAACAGATACGCAGTATTTT. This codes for CASSLGWGGRTDTQYF.

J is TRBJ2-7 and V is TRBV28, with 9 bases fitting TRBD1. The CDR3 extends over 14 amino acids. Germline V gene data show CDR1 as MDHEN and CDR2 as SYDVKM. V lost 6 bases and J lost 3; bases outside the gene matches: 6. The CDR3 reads CASSGTGSLYEQYF. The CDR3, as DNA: TGTGCCAGCAGCGGGACAGGGTCTCTCTACGAGCAGTACTTC.

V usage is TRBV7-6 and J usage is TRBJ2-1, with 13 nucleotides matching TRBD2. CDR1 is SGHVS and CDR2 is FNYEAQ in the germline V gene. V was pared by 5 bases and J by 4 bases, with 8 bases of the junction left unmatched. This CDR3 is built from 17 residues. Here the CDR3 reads CASSLYTSGRAYNEQFF. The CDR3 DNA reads TGTGCCAGCAGCCTCTACACTAGCGGGAGGGCATACAATGAGCAGTTCTTC.

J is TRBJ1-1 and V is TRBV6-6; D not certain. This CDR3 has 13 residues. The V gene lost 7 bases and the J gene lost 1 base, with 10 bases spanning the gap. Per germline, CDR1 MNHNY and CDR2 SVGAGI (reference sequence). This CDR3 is CASNIQRNTEAFF. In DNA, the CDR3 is TGTGCCAGCAACATACAGAGGAACACTGAAGCTTTCTTT.

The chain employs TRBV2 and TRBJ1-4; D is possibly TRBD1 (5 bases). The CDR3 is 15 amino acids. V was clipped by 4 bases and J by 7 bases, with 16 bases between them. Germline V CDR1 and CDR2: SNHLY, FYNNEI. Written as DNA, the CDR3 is TGTGCCAGCAGTGCCCCCGGGGGAAGCGGTGAAAAACTGTTTTTT. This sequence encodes CASSAPGGSGEKLFF.

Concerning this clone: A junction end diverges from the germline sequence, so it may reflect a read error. CDR3 DNA sequence: TGCGCCAGCAGCTGGCGGGGCACGGATACGCAGTATTTT. Protein product: CASSWRGTDTQYF. The V gene is TRBV5-1, the J gene TRBJ2-3; D perhaps matches TRBD2 (6 bases). Germline lookup yields CDR1 SGHRS and CDR2 YFSETQ. This CDR3 contains 13 residues.

The DNA of the CDR3 is TGTGCCAGTAGTATGTGGCGCTCGGGTGCTGAAGCTTTCTTT. Translation gives CASSMWRSGAEAFF. The chain recombines TRBV19 with TRBJ1-1, with no clear D. The V gene's germline CDR1 is LNHDA and CDR2 SQIVND (reference sequence). The CDR3 is made up of 14 amino acids. V lost 3 bases, J lost 6 bases, and 14 bases lay in between.

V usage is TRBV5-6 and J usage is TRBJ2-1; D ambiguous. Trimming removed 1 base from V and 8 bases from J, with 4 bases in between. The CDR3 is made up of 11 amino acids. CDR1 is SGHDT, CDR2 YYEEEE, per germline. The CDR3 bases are TGTGCCAGCAGCTTGATCGATGAGCAGTTCTTC. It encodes CASSLIDEQFF.

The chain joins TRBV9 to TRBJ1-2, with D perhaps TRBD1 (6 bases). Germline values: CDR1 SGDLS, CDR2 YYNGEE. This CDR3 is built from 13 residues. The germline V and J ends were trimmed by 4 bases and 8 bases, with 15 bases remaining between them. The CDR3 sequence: CASSNSLQGGYTF. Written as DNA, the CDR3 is TGTGCCAGCAGCAACTCACTCCAGGGGGGCTACACCTTC.

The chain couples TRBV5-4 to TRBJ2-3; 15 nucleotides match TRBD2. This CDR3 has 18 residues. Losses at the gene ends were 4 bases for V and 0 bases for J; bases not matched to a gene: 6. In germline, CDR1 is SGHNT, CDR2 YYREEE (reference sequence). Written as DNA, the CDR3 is TGTGCCAGCAGCAAAGAGGGACTAGCGGGAGGAAGCACAGATACGCAGTATTTT. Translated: CASSKEGLAGGSTDTQYF.

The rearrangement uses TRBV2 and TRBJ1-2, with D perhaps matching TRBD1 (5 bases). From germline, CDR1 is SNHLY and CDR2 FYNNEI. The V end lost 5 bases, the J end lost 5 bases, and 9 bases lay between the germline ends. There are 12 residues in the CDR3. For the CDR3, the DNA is TGTGCCAGCAGTCAGGACACATATGGCTACACCTTC. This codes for CASSQDTYGYTF.

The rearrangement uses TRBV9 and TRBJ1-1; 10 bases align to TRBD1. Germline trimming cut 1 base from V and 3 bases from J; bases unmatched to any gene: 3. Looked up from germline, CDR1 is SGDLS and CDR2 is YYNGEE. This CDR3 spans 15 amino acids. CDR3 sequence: CASSVTGQGDTEAFF. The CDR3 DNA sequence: TGTGCCAGCAGCGTAACTGGACAGGGGGACACTGAAGCTTTCTTT.

CDR3: CASRYTSNQPQHF. The CDR3 nucleotides are TGTGCCAGCAGGTACACGTCCAATCAGCCCCAGCATTTT. V usage is TRBV28 and J usage is TRBJ1-5; D gene unclear. Germline CDR1 and CDR2: MDHEN and SYDVKM. V lost 6 bases and J lost 3, with 9 bases in between. This CDR3 comprises 13 residues.

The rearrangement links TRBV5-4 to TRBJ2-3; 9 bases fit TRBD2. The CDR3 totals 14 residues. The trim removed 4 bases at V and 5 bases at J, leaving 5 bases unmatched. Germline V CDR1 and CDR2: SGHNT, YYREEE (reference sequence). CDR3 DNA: TGTGCCAGCAGCGCAGGACTAGCGCTAGATACGCAGTATTTT. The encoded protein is CASSAGLALDTQYF.

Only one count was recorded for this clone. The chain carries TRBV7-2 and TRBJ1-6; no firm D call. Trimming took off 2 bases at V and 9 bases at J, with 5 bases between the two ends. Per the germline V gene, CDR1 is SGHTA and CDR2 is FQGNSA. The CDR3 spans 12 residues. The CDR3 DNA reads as TGTGCCAGCAGCTTAATGAGTTCACCCCTCCACTTT. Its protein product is CASSLMSSPLHF.

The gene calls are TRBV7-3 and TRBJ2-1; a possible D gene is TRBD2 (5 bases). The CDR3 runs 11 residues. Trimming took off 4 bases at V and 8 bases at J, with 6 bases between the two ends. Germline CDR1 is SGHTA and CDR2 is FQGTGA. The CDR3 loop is CASSSGDEQFF. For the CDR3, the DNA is TGTGCCAGCAGCTCCGGGGATGAGCAGTTCTTC.

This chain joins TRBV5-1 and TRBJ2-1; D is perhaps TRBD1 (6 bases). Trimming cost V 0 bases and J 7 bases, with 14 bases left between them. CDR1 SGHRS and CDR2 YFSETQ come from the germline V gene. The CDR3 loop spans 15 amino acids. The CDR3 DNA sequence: TGCGCCAGCAGCTTGGGGTCAGGGGAGAGGAATGAGCAGTTCTTC. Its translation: CASSLGSGERNEQFF.

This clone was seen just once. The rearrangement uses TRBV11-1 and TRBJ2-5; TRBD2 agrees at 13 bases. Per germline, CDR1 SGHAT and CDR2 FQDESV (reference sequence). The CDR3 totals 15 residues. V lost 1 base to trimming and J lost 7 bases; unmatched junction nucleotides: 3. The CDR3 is CASSLEGLAGVTQYF. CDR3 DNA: TGTGCCAGCAGCTTAGAAGGACTAGCGGGGGTGACCCAGTACTTC.

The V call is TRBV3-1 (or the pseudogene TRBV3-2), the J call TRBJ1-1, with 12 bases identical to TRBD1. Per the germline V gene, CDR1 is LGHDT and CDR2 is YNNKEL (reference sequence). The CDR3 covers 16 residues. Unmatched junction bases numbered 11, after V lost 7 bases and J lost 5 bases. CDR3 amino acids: CASIQTGTGGGTEAFF. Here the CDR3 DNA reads TGTGCCAGCATTCAGACCGGGACAGGGGGCGGGACTGAAGCTTTCTTT.

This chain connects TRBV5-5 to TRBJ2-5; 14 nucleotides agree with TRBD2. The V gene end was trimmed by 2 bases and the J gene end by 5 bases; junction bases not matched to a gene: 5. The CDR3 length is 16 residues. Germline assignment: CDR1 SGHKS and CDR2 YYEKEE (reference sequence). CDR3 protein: CASSFTWTSGRETQYF. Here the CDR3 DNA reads TGTGCCAGCAGCTTCACTTGGACTAGCGGGAGGGAGACCCAGTACTTC.